The following is a T cell receptor (beta chain) sequence with its context. Seattle's cohort entered during active infection and was followed longitudinally. The V and J ends lost 7 bases and 2 bases, in that order; junction bases with no gene match: 4. The CDR3 contains 15 residues. From germline, CDR1 is KGHDR and CDR2 SFDVKD. Only in-frame clones appear in the TCRdb table, and some are missing; sequencing was by immunoSEQ multiplex PCR. Here the sample spans about 190,000 clones, approximately 78% being singletons. The sample originates from a study of blood T cell repertoires in COVID-19. Study in general: Spain, Italy and the United States supplied samples that represented acute and convalescent COVID-19. The analysed material was cDNA or gDNA that came from T cells, B-cell-depleted T cells, or PBMCs.

This TCR was recovered from a woman aged 80 or older with COVID-19, enrolled during active disease. The sample taken for sequencing was peripheral blood. The chain recombines TRBV24-1 with TRBJ2-5; 12 nucleotides match TRBD2. DNA of the CDR3: TGTGCCACCAGCCTCGGACTAGCGGGACAAGAGACCCAGTACTTC. It encodes CATSLGLAGQETQYF.